These 12 T cell receptor beta chains came from one sample sequenced in a study of blood T cell repertoires in COVID-19. The protocol was immunoSEQ multiplex PCR, while the TCRdb copy is restricted to in-frame clones and leaves out a portion. Of about 81,000 clones in the sample, around 80% were seen once. Sequenced input: peripheral blood. These receptors originate from a human donor in a cohort sampled during active COVID-19.

The chain joins TRBV21-1 to TRBJ2-4; the D call TRBD2 from the table was never checked on the DNA. TRBV21-1 is given as a pseudogene. This CDR3 has 18 residues. CDR3 protein: CASSKAGAGTAAKNIQYF. As DNA, the CDR3 is TGTGCCAGCAGCAAAGCTGGGGCGGGGACTGCGGCTAAAAACATTCAGTACTTC.

The chain has TRBV19 and TRBJ1-5; possible D gene TRBD1, 5 bases. V was shortened by 8 bases and J by 2 bases, with 13 bases between the two germline ends. CDR1 and CDR2 from the germline V gene are LNHDA and SQIVND (reference sequence). This CDR3 comprises 14 residues. CDR3 in amino acids: CASVWQGGNQPQHF. The CDR3 DNA follows: TGTGCCAGTGTCTGGCAGGGTGGCAATCAGCCCCAGCATTTT. The full variable domain, its missing parts supplied by reference TRBV19 and TRBJ1-5, is DGGITQSPKYLFRKEGQNVTLSCEQNLNHDAMYWYRQDPGQGLRLIYYSQIVNDFQKGDIAEGYSVSREKKESFPLTVTSAQKNPTAFYLCASVWQGGNQPQHFGDGTRLSIL.

V gene TRBV5-1 combines with J gene TRBJ1-1; D is undetermined. Germline loops: CDR1 SGHRS, CDR2 YFSETQ. Trimming pared 5 bases from V and 5 bases from J, leaving 16 bases between. This CDR3 has 14 residues. CDR3 in amino acids: CASSLDGVRTEAFF. The CDR3 DNA sequence: TGCGCCAGCAGTCTTGACGGGGTGAGGACTGAAGCTTTCTTT.

The V gene is TRBV9, the J gene TRBJ1-2, with D perhaps matching TRBD1 (6 bases). V was trimmed by 3 bases and J by 8 bases, leaving 23 bases between them. Germline CDR1 SGDLS, CDR2 YYNGEE. This CDR3 spans 16 amino acids. The CDR3 loop reads CASSAWFNSGTMGYTF. The CDR3 DNA is TGTGCCAGCAGCGCCTGGTTCAATTCCGGGACAATGGGCTACACCTTC.

The V call is TRBV10-2, the J call TRBJ2-1; TRBD2 matches 8 bases. CDR3 length equals 15 residues. After removal of 8 bases from V and 7 bases from J, the junction contained 13 bases not matched to a gene. Germline V gives CDR1 WSHSY, CDR2 SAAADI. CDR3 sequence: CASGLPGGAQNEQFF. DNA of the CDR3: TGCGCCAGCGGCCTCCCCGGGGGGGCTCAAAATGAGCAGTTCTTC.

This sequence joins TRBV5-1 and TRBJ2-7, with TRBD1 as a possible D gene (5 bases). Germline V CDR1 and CDR2: SGHRS, YFSETQ. The CDR3 contains 14 residues. Trimming pared 4 bases from V and 3 bases from J, leaving 14 bases between. The CDR3 DNA reads as TGCGCCAGCAGCCCCCAGGCAGGGAACTACGAGCAGTACTTC. Translating it yields CASSPQAGNYEQYF. Complete variable domain (other parts from reference TRBV5-1 and TRBJ2-7): KAGVTQTPRYLIKTRGQQVTLSCSPISGHRSVSWYQQTPGQGLQFLFEYFSETQRNKGNFPGRFSGRQFSNSRSEMNVSTLELGDSALYLCASSPQAGNYEQYFGPGTRLTVT.

The chain uses TRBV6-5 and TRBJ1-2, with a tentative D call TRBD1 (5 bases). V was trimmed by 3 bases and J by 6 bases, leaving 14 bases between them. The CDR3 consists of 14 residues. Germline V CDR1 and CDR2: MNHEY, SVGAGI. The DNA for the CDR3 is TGTGCCAGCAGTTATCTCGCAGGGTCTGATGGCTACACCTTC. The encoded protein is CASSYLAGSDGYTF.

J is TRBJ2-7 and V is TRBV19; tentatively, D is TRBD2 (6 bases). V was pared by 5 bases and J by 0 bases, with 8 bases between. Germline V gives CDR1 LNHDA, CDR2 SQIVND (reference sequence). The CDR3 totals 13 residues. CDR3 amino acids: CASSVGGSYEQYF. The CDR3 DNA sequence: TGTGCCAGTAGTGTCGGGGGCTCCTACGAGCAGTACTTC.

The gene calls are TRBV5-8 and TRBJ2-3; D perhaps matches TRBD1 (7 bases). Germline CDR1 reads SGHTS; CDR2 reads YDEGEE. Trimming took 4 bases from V and 10 from J, leaving 22 bases between them. This CDR3 has 15 amino acids. The CDR3 DNA reads as TGTGCCAGCAGCCAAGGAGGGACAGTGGCCCTACCGCAGTATTTT. It yields the protein CASSQGGTVALPQYF.

On this clone itself: One end of the junction varies from germline; a read error may be responsible. V is TRBV6-1 and J is TRBJ1-4; the D gene is possibly TRBD1 (6 bases). The CDR3 sequence is 13 residues long. CDR1 and CDR2 (germline): MNHNS, SASEGT. CDR3 bases: TGTGCCAGCGGTGACAGGTTATATGAAAAACTGTTTTTT. Translated, it gives CASGDRLYEKLFF.

The chain recombines TRBV7-3 with TRBJ2-5; TRBD2 matches at 9 bases. CDR1 SGHTA and CDR2 FQGTGA come from the germline V gene. J gave up 5 bases and V 1 base, and 5 bases lay outside the gene matches. The CDR3 runs 15 residues. The CDR3 loop reads CASSLNSGGRETQYF. DNA of the CDR3: TGTGCCAGCAGCTTAAATAGCGGGGGTCGGGAGACCCAGTACTTC.

The chain uses TRBV4-1 and TRBJ1-4; D unresolved. Trimming took 4 bases from V and 11 from J, leaving 14 bases between them. Germline V gene sequence: CDR1 MGHRA, CDR2 YSYEKL. The CDR3 spans 13 residues. The CDR3 DNA is TGCGCCAGCAGCCGCCTCGAAGCGTTGAAACTGTTTTTT. It yields the protein CASSRLEALKLFF.